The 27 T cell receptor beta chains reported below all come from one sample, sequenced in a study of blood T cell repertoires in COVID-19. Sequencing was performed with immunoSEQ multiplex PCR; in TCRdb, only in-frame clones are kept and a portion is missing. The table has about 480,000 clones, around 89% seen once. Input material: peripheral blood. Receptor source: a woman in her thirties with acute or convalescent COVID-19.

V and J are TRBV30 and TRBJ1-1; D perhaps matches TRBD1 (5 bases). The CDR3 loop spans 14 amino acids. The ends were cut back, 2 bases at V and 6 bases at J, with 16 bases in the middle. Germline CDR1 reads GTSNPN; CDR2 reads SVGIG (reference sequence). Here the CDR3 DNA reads TGTGCCTGGAGTAGATTGGGCAGGGATCCTGAAGCTTTCTTT. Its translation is CAWSRLGRDPEAFF.

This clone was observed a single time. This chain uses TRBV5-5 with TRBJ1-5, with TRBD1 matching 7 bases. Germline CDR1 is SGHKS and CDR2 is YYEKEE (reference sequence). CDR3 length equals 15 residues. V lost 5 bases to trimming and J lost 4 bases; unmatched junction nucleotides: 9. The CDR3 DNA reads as TGTGCCAGCAGTATCGCGACAGGGAGAAATCAGCCCCAGCATTTT. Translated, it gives CASSIATGRNQPQHF.

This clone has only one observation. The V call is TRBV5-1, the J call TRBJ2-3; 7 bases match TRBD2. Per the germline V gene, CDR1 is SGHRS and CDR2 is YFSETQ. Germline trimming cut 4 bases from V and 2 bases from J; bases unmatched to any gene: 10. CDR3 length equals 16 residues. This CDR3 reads CASSESASGFTDTQYF. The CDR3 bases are TGCGCCAGCAGCGAGTCGGCTAGCGGATTCACAGATACGCAGTATTTT.

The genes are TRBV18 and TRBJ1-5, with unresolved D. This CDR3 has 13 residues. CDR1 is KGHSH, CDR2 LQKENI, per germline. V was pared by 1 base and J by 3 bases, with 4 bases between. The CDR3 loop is CASSPHLNQPQHF. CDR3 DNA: TGTGCCAGCTCACCACATCTCAATCAGCCCCAGCATTTT.

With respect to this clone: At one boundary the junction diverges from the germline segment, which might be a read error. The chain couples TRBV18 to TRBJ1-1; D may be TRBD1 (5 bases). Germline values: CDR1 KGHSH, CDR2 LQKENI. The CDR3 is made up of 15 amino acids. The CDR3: CASSPRLTENTEAFF. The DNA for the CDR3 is TGTGCCAGCTCGCCACGTCTGACAGAGAACACTGAAGCTTTCTTT.

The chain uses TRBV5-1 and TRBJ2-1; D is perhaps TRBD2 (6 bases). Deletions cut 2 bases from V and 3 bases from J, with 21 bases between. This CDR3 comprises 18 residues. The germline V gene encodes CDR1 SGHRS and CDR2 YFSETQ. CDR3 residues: CASSLGGGVPTNYNEQFF. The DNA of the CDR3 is TGCGCCAGCAGCTTAGGCGGAGGGGTGCCAACAAACTACAATGAGCAGTTCTTC.

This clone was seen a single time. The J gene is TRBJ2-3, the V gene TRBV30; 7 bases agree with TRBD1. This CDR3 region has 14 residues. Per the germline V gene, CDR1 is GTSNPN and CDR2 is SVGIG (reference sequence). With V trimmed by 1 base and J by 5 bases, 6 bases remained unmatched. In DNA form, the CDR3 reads TGTGCCTGGAGTGGAGGGGGCGGCGGAGATACGCAGTATTTT. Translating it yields CAWSGGGGGDTQYF. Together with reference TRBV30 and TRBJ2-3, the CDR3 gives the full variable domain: SQTIHQWPATLVQPVGSPLSLECTVEGTSNPNLYWYRQAAGRGLQLLFYSVGIGQISSEVPQNLSASRPQDRQFILSSKKLLLSDSGFYLCAWSGGGGGDTQYFGPGTRLTVL.

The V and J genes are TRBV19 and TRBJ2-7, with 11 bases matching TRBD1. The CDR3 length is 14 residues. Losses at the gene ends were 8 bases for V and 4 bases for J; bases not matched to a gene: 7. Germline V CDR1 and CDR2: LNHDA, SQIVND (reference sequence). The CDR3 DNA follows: TGTGCCAGTCCCGGACAGGGGGCAACGTACGAGCAGTACTTC. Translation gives CASPGQGATYEQYF.

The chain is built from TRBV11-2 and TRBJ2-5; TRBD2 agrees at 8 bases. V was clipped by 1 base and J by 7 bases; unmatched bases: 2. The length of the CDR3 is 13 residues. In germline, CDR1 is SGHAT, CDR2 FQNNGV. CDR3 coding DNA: TGTGCCAGCAGCTTAGCCCGGGGGGGGACCCAGTACTTC. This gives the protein CASSLARGGTQYF.

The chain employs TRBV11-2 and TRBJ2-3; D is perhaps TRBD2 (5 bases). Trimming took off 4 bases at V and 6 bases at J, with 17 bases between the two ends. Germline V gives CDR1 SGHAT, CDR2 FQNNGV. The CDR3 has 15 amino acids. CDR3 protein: CASSYGVAPSDTQYF. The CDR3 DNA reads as TGTGCCAGCAGCTACGGGGTGGCCCCCTCGGATACGCAGTATTTT. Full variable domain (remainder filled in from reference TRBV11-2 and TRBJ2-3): EAGVAQSPRYKIIEKRQSVAFWCNPISGHATLYWYQQILGQGPKLLIQFQNNGVVDDSQLPKDRFSAERLKGVDSTLKIQPAKLEDSAVYLCASSYGVAPSDTQYFGPGTRLTVL.

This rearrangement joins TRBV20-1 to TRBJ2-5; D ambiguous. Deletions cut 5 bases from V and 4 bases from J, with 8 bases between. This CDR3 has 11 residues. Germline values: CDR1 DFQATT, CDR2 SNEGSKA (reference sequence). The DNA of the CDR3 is TGCAGTGCTTACGGCGGAGAGACCCAGTACTTC. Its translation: CSAYGGETQYF.

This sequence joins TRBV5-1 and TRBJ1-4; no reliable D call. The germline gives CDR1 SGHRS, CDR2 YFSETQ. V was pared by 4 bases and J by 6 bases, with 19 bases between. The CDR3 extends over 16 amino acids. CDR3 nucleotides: TGCGCCAGCAGCCCATCCGTGTCCCGACTGGATGAAAAACTGTTTTTT. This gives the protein CASSPSVSRLDEKLFF.

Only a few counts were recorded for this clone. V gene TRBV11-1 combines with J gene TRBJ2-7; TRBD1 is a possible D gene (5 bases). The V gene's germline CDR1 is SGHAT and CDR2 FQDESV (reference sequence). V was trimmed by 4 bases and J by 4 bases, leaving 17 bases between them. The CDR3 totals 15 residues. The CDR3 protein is CASSSPGRELYEQYF. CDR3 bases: TGTGCCAGCAGCTCCCCCGGCAGGGAATTATACGAGCAGTACTTC.

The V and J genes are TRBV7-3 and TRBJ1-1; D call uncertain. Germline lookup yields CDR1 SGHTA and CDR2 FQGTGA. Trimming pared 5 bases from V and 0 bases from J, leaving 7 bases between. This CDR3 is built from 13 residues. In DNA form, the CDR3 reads TGTGCCAGCAGCCCCTCTATGAACACTGAAGCTTTCTTT. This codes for CASSPSMNTEAFF. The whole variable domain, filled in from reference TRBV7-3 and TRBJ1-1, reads GAGVSQTPSNKVTEKGKYVELRCDPISGHTALYWYRQSLGQGPEFLIYFQGTGAADDSGLPNDRFFAVRPEGSVSTLKIQRTERGDSAVYLCASSPSMNTEAFFGQGTRLTVV.

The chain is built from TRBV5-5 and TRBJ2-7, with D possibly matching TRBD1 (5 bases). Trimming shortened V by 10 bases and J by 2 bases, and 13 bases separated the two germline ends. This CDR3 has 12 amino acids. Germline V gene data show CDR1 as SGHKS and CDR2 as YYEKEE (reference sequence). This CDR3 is CAEVQGAYEQYF. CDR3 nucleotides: TGTGCCGAGGTGCAGGGTGCCTACGAGCAGTACTTC.

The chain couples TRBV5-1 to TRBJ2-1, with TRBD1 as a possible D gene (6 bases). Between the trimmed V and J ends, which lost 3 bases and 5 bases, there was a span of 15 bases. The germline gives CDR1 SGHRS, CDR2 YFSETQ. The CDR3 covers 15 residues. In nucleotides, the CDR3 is TGCGCCAGCAGCTCTACAGGGCCCGGCAACAATGAGCAGTTCTTC. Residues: CASSSTGPGNNEQFF.

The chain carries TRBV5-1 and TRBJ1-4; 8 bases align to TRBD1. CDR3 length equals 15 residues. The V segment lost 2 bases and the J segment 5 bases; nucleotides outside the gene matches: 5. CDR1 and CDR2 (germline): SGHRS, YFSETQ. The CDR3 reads CASSFGTGTNEKLFF. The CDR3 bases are TGCGCCAGCAGCTTCGGGACAGGAACGAATGAAAAACTGTTTTTT.

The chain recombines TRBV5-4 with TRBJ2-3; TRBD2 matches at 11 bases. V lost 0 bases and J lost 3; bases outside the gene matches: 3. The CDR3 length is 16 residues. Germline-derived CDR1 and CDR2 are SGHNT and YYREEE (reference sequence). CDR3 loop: CASSLGSGGATDTQYF. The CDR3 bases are TGTGCCAGCAGCTTGGGTAGCGGGGGGGCTACAGATACGCAGTATTTT.

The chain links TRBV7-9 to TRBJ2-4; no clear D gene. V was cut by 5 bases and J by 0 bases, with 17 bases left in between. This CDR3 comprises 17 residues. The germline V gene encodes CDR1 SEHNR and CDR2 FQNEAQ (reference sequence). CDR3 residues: CASSTWRGPLAKNIQYF. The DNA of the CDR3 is TGTGCCAGCAGCACATGGCGCGGTCCGTTAGCCAAAAACATTCAGTACTTC.

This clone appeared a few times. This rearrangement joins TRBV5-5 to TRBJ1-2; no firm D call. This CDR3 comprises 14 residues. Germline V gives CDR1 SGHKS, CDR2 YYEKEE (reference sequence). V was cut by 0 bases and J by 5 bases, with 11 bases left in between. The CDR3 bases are TGTGCCAGCAGCTTGGCCGACAATATATATGGCTACACCTTC. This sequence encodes CASSLADNIYGYTF.

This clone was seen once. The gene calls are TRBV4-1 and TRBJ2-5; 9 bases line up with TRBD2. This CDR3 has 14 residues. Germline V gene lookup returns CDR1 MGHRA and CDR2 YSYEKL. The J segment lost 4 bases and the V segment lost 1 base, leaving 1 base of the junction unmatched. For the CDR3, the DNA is TGCGCCAGCAGCCAAGCTAGCGGGGTAGAGACCCAGTACTTC. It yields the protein CASSQASGVETQYF.

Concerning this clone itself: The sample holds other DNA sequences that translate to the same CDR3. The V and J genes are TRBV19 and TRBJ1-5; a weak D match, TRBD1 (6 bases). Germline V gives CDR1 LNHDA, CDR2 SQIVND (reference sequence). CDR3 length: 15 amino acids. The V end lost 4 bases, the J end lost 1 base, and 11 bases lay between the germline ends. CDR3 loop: CASSRQGLSNQPQHF. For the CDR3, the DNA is TGTGCCAGTAGTAGGCAGGGGTTGAGCAATCAGCCCCAGCATTTT.

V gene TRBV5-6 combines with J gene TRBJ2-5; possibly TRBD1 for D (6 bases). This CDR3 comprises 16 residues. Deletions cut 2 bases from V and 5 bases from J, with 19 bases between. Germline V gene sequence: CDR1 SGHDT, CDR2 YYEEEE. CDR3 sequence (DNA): TGTGCCAGCAGCTTAATCGAACAGGGAGTTTGGGAGACCCAGTACTTC. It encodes CASSLIEQGVWETQYF.

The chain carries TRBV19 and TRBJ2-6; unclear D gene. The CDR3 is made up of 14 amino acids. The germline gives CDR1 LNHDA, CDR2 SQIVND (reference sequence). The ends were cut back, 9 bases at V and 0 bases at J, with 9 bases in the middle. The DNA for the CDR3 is TGTGCCAGCATGCACAGCTCTGGGGCCAACGTCCTGACTTTC. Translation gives CASMHSSGANVLTF.

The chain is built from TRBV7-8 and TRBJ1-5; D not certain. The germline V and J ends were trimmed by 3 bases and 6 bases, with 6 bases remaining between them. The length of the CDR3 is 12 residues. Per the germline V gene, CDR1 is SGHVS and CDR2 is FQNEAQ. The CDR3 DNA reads TGTGCCAGCAGCTTTCCAGGTCAGCCCCAGCATTTT. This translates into CASSFPGQPQHF. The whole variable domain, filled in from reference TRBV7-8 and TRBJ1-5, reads GAGVSQSPRYKVAKRGQDVALRCDPISGHVSLFWYQQALGQGPEFLTYFQNEAQLDKSGLPSDRFFAERPEGSVSTLKIQRTQQEDSAVYLCASSFPGQPQHFGDGTRLSIL.

The CDR3 loop reads CASSPAGGGHEQYF. The CDR3 DNA reads TGTGCCAGCAGTCCCGCGGGGGGGGGCCACGAGCAGTACTTC. The rearrangement joins TRBV28 to TRBJ2-7; 9 bases align to TRBD2. Germline loops: CDR1 MDHEN, CDR2 SYDVKM. V was pared by 5 bases and J by 5 bases, with 7 bases of the junction left unmatched. The CDR3 covers 14 residues.

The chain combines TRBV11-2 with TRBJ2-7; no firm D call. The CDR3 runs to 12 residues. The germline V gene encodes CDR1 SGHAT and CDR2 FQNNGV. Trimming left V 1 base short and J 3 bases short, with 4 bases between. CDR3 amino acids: CASSLAVYEQYF. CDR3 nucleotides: TGTGCCAGCAGCTTAGCAGTCTACGAGCAGTACTTC.